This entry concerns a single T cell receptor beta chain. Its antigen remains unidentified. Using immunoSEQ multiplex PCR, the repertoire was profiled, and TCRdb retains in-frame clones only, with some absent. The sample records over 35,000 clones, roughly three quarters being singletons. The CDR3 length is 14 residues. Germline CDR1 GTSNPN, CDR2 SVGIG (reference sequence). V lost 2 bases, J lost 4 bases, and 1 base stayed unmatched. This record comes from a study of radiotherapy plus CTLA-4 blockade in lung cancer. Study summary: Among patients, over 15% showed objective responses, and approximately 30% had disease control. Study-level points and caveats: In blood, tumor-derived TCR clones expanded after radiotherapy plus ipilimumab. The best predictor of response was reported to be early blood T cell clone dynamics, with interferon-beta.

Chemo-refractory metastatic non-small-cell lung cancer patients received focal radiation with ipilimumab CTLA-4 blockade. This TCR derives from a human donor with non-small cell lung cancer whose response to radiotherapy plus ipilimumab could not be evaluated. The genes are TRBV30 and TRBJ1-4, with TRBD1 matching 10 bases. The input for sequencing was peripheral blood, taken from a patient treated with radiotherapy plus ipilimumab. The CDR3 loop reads CAWSRTGGNEKLFF. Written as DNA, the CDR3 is TGTGCCTGGAGTCGGACAGGGGGTAATGAAAAACTGTTTTTT.